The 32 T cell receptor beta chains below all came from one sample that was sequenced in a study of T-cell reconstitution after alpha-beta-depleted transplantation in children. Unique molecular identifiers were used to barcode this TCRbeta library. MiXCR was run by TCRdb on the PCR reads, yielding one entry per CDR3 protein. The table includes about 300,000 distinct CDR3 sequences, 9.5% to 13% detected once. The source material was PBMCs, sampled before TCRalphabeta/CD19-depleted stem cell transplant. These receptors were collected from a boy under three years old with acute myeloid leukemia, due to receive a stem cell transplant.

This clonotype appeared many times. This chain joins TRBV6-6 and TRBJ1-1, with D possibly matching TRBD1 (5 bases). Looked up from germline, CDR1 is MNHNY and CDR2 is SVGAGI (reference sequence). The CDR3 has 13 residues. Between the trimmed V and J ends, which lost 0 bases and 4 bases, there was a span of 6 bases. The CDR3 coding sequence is TGTGCCAGCAGTTACTCGGGGCGCACTGAAGCTTTCTTT. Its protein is CASSYSGRTEAFF.

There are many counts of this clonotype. DNA of the CDR3: TGTGCCAGCAGCTTATTACAGGGAAGCTACGAGCAGTACTTC. It is translated as CASSLLQGSYEQYF. The chain joins TRBV11-1 to TRBJ2-7, with a possible D match to TRBD1 (6 bases). V lost 2 bases and J 3 bases, leaving 11 bases between the germline ends. The germline V gene has CDR1 SGHAT and CDR2 FQDESV (reference sequence). This CDR3 has 14 amino acids.

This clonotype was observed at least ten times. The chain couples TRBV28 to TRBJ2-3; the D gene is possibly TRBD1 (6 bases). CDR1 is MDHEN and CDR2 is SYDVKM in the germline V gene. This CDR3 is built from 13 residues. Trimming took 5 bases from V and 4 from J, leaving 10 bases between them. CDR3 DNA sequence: TGTGCCAGCAGTCCCAGGGGTTCAGATACGCAGTATTTT. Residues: CASSPRGSDTQYF. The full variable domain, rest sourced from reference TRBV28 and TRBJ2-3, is DVKVTQSSRYLVKRTGEKVFLECVQDMDHENMFWYRQDPGLGLRLIYFSYDVKMKEKGDIPEGYSVSREKKERFSLILESASTNQTSMYLCASSPRGSDTQYFGPGTRLTVL.

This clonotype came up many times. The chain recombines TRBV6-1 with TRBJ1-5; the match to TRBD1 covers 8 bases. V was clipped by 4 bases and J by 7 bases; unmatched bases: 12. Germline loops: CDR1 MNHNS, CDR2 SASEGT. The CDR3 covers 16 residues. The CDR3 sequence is CASSGNPGGARQPQHF. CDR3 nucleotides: TGTGCCAGCAGTGGGAACCCAGGGGGCGCGCGGCAGCCCCAGCATTTT.

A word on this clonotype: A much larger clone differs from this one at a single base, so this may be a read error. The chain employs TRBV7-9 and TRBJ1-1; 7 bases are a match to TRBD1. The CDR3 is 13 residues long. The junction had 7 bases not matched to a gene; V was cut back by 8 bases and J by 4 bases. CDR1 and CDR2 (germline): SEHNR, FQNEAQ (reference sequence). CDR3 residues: CASAGGDCTEAFF. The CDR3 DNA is TGTGCCAGCGCAGGGGGTGACTGCACTGAAGCTTTCTTT.

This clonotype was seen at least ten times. In DNA form, the CDR3 reads TGTGCCAGCAGTCGTCCTTCCGGGTGGGCAGGGTTACAAGAGACCCAGTACTTC. It is translated as CASSRPSGWAGLQETQYF. V and J are TRBV5-5 and TRBJ2-5, with a weak D call TRBD1 (5 bases). Germline assignment: CDR1 SGHKS and CDR2 YYEKEE (reference sequence). The V gene lost 5 bases and the J gene lost 2 bases, with 25 bases spanning the gap. The CDR3 is made up of 18 amino acids.

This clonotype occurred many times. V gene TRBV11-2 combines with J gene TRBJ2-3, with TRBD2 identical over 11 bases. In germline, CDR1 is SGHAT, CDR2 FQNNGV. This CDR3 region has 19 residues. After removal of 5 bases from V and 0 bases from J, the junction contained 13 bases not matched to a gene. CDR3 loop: CASSLKAASGRWSTDTQYF. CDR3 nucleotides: TGTGCCAGCAGCCTAAAGGCGGCTAGCGGGAGGTGGAGCACAGATACGCAGTATTTT.

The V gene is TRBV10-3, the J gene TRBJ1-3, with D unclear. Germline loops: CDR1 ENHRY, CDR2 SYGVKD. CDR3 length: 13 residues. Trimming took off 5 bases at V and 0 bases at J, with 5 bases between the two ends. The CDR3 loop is CAISWDSGNTIYF. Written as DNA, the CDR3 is TGTGCCATCAGTTGGGACTCTGGAAACACCATATATTTT.

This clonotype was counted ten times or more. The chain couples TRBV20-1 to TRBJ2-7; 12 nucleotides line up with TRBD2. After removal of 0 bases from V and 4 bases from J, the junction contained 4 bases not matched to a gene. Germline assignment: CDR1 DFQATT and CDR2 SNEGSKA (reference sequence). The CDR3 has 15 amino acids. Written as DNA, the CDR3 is TGCAGTGCTAGAGATCTTACTAGCGGGAGGTACGAGCAGTACTTC. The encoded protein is CSARDLTSGRYEQYF.

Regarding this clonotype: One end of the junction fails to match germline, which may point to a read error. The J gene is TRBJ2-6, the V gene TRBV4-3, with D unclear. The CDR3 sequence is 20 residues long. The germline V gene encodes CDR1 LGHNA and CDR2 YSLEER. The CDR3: CASSQDGSPSTLSRANVLTF. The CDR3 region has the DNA TGCGCCAGCAGCCAAGACGGCAGCCCATCGACCCTCTCTAGGGCCAACGTCCTGACTTTC.

The DNA of the CDR3 is TGTGCCATCAGTGAGACAGGGGGGAGCACAGATACGCAGTATTTT. This codes for CAISETGGSTDTQYF. The gene calls are TRBV10-3 and TRBJ2-3; 8 positions match TRBD1. The CDR3 runs 15 residues. CDR1 and CDR2 from the germline V gene are ENHRY and SYGVKD. J was trimmed by 0 bases and V by 2 bases; bases with no gene match: 1.

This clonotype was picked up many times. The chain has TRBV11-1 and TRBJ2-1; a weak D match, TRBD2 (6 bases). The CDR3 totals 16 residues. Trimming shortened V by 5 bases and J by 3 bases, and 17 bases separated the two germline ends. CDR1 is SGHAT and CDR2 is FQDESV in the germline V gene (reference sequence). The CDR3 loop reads CASSTLDGRFYNEQFF. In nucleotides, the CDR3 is TGTGCCAGCAGCACCCTCGACGGGAGATTCTACAATGAGCAGTTCTTC.

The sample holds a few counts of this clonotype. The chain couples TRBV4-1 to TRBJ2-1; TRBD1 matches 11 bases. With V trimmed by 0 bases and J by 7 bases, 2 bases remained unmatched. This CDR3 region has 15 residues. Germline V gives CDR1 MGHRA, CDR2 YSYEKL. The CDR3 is CASSQEGQGVNEQFF. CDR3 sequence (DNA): TGCGCCAGCAGCCAAGAGGGACAGGGGGTGAATGAGCAGTTCTTC.

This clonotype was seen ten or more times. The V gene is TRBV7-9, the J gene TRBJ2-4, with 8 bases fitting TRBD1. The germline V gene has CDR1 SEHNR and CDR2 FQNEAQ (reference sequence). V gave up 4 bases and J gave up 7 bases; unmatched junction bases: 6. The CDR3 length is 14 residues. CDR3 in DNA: TGTGCCAGCAGCTCAGGACAGGGTCGTAACATTCAGTACTTC. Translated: CASSSGQGRNIQYF. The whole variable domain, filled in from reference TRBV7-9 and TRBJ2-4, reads DTGVSQNPRHKITKRGQNVTFRCDPISEHNRLYWYRQTLGQGPEFLTYFQNEAQLEKSRLLSDRFSAERPKGSFSTLEIQRTEQGDSAMYLCASSSGQGRNIQYFGAGTRLSVL.

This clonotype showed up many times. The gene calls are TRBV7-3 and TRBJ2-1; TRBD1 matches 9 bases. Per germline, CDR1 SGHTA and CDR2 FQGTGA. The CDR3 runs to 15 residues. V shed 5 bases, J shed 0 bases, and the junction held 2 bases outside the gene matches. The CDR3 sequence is CASSRTGDSYNEQFF. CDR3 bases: TGTGCCAGCAGCCGGACAGGGGACTCCTACAATGAGCAGTTCTTC. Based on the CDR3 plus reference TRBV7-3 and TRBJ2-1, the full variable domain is GAGVSQTPSNKVTEKGKYVELRCDPISGHTALYWYRQSLGQGPEFLIYFQGTGAADDSGLPNDRFFAVRPEGSVSTLKIQRTERGDSAVYLCASSRTGDSYNEQFFGPGTRLTVL.

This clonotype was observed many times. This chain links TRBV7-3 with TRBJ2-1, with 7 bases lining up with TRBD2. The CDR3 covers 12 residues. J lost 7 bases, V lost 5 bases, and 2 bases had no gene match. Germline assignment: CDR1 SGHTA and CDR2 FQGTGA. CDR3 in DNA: TGTGCCAGCAGCAATAGCGGGAATGAGCAGTTCTTC. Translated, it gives CASSNSGNEQFF. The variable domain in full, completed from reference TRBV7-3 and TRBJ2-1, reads GAGVSQTPSNKVTEKGKYVELRCDPISGHTALYWYRQSLGQGPEFLIYFQGTGAADDSGLPNDRFFAVRPEGSVSTLKIQRTERGDSAVYLCASSNSGNEQFFGPGTRLTVL.

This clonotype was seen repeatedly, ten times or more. CDR3: CASSRQGADTGELFF. The CDR3 DNA is TGTGCCAGCAGTAGACAGGGGGCTGACACCGGGGAGCTGTTTTTT. The chain carries TRBV6-1 and TRBJ2-2, with 10 bases identical to TRBD1. Germline CDR1 reads MNHNS; CDR2 reads SASEGT. The CDR3 is 15 residues long. The ends lost 5 bases at V and 3 bases at J; junction bases unmatched: 3.

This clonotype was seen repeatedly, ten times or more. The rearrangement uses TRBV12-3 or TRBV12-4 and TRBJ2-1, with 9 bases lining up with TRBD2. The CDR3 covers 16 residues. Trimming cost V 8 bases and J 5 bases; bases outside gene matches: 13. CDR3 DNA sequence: TGTGCCAGCCCTGGGACTAGCAATTTAGGAAACAATGAGCAGTTCTTC. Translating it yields CASPGTSNLGNNEQFF.

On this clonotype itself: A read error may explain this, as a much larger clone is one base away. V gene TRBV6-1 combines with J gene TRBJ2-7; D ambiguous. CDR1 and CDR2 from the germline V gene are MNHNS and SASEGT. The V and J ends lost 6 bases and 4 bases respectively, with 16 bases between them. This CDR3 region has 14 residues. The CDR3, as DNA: TGTGCCAGCAGCCCGTCGCTAGTGCTTTACGAGCAGTACTTC. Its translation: CASSPSLVLYEQYF.

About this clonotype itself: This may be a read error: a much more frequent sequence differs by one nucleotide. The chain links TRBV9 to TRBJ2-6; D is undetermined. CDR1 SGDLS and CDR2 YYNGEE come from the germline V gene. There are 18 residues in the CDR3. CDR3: CASSVDGLSPSAANVLTF. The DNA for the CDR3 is TGTGCCAGCAGCGTAGATGGTCTAAGCCCCTCTGCGGCCAACGTCCTGACTTTC.

The CDR3 DNA sequence: TGTGCCATCCGCAGGGAGCCGCCGGACAATGAGCAGTTCTTC. Translation: CAIRREPPDNEQFF. The genes are TRBV5-4 and TRBJ2-1, with D possibly being TRBD1 or TRBD2 (5 bases each). Germline assignment: CDR1 SGHNT and CDR2 YYREEE (reference sequence). The V end lost 9 bases, the J end lost 5 bases, and 18 bases lay between the germline ends. The CDR3 spans 14 residues. The full variable domain, rest sourced from reference TRBV5-4 and TRBJ2-1, is ETGVTQSPTHLIKTRGQQVTLRCSSQSGHNTVSWYQQALGQGPQFIFQYYREEENGRGNFPPRFSGLQFPNYSSELNVNALELDDSALYLCAIRREPPDNEQFFGPGTRLTVL.

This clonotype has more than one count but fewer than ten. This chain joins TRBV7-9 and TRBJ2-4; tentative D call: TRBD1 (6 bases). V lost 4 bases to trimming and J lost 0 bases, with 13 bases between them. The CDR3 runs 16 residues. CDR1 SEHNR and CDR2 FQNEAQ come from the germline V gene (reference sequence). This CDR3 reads CASSSDRSLAKNIQYF. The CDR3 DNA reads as TGTGCCAGCAGCTCAGACAGGAGCCTAGCCAAAAACATTCAGTACTTC.

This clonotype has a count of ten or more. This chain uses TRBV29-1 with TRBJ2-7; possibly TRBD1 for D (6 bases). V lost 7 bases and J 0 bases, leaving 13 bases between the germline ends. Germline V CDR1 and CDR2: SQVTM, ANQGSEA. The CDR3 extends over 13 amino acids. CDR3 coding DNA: TGCAGCGCCCGGGACACCCCCTCCTACGAGCAGTACTTC. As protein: CSARDTPSYEQYF.

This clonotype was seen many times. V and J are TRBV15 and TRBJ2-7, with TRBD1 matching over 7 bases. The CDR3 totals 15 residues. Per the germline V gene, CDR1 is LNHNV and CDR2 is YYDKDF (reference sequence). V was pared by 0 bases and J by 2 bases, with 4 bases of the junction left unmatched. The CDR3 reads CATSRDRTGAYEQYF. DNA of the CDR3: TGTGCCACCAGCAGAGATCGAACAGGGGCCTACGAGCAGTACTTC.

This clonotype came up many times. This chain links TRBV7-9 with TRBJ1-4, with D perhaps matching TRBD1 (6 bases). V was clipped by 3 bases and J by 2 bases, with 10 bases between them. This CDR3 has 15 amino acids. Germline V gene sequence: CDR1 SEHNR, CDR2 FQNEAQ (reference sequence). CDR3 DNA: TGTGCCAGCAGCTTTCGGGGGCGGACTAATGAAAAACTGTTTTTT. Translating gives CASSFRGRTNEKLFF.

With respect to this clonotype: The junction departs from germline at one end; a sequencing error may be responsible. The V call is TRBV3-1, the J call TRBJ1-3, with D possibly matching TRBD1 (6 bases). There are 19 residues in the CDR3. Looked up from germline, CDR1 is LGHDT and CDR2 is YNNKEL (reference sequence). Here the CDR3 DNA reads TGTGCCATCAGCCTGCGGGGGGCGAGTAGGATTAACTCTGGAAACACCATATATTTT. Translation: CAISLRGASRINSGNTIYF.

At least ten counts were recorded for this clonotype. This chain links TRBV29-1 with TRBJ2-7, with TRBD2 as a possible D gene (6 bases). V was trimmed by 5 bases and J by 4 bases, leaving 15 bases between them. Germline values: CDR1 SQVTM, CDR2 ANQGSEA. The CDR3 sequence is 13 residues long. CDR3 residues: CSVQAGEGYEQYF. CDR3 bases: TGCAGCGTTCAAGCGGGCGAGGGGTACGAGCAGTACTTC.

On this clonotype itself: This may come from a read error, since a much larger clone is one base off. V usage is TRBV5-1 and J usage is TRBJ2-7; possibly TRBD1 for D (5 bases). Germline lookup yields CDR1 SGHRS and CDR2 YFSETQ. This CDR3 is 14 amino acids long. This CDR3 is CASSPHRPPYKQYF. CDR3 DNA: TGCGCCAGCAGCCCGCACAGGCCACCCTACAAGCAGTACTTC.

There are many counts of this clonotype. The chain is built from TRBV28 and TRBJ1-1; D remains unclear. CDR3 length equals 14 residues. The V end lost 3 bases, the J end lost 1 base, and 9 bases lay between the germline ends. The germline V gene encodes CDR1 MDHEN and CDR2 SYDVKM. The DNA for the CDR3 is TGTGCCAGCAGTTTTGGGTACAGGAACACTGAAGCTTTCTTT. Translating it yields CASSFGYRNTEAFF.

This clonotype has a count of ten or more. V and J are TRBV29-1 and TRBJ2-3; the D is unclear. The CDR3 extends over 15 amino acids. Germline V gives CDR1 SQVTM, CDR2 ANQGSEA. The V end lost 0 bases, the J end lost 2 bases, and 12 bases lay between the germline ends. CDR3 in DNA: TGCAGCGTTGAAGAGAGCCCCCTGACCACAGATACGCAGTATTTT. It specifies CSVEESPLTTDTQYF.

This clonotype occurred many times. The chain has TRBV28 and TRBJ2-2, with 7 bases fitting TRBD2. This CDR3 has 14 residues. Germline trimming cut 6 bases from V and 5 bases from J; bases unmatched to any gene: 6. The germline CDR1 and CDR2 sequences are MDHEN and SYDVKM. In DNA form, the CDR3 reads TGTGCCAGCAGAGGACTAGGGGCGACCGGGGAGCTGTTTTTT. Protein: CASRGLGATGELFF.

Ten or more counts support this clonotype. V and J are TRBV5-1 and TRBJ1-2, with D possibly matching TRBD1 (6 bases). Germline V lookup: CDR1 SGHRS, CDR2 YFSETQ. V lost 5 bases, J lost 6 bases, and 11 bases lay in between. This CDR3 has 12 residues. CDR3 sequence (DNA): TGCGCCAGCAGAGGACAGTCGGATGGCTACACCTTC. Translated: CASRGQSDGYTF. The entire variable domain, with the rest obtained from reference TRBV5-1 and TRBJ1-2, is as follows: KAGVTQTPRYLIKTRGQQVTLSCSPISGHRSVSWYQQTPGQGLQFLFEYFSETQRNKGNFPGRFSGRQFSNSRSEMNVSTLELGDSALYLCASRGQSDGYTFGSGTRLTVV.